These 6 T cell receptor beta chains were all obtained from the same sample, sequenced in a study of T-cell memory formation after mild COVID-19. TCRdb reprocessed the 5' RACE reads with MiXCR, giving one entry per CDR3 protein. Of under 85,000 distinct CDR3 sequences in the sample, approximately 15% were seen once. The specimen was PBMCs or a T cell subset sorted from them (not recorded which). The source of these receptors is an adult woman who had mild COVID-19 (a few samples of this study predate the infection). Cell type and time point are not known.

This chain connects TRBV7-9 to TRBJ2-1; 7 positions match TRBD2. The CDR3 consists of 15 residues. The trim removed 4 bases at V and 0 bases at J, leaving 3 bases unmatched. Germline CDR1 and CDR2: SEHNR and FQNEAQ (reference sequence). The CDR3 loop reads CASSSERGSYNEQFF. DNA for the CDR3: TGTGCCAGCAGCTCCGAGCGGGGCTCCTACAATGAGCAGTTCTTC.

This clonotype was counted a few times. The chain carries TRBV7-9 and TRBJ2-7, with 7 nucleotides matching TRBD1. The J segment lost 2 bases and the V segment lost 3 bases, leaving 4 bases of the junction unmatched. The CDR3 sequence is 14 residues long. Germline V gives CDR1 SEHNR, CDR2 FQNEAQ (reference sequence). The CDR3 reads CASSFETGTYEQYF. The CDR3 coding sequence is TGTGCCAGCAGCTTCGAGACAGGGACCTACGAGCAGTACTTC. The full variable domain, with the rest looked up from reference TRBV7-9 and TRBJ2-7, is DTGVSQNPRHKITKRGQNVTFRCDPISEHNRLYWYRQTLGQGPEFLTYFQNEAQLEKSRLLSDRFSAERPKGSFSTLEIQRTEQGDSAMYLCASSFETGTYEQYFGPGTRLTVT.

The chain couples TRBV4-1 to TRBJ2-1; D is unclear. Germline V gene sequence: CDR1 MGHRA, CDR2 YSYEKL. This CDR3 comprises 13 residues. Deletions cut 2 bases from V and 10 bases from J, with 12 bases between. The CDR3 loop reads CASSQIGIGEQFF. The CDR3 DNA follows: TGCGCCAGCAGCCAAATCGGTATCGGCGAGCAGTTCTTC.

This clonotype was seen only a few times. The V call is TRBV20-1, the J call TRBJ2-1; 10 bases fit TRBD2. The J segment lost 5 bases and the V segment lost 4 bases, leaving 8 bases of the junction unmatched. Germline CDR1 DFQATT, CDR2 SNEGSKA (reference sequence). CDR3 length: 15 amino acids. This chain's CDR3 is CSATLSGGANNEQFF. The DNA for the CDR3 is TGCAGTGCTACTTTGAGCGGGGGGGCAAACAATGAGCAGTTCTTC.

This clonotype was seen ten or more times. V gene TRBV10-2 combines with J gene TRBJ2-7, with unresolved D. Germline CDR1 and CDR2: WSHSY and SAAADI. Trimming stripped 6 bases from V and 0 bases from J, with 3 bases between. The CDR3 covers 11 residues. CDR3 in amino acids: CASRDSYEQYF. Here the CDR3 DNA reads TGCGCCAGCAGAGACTCCTACGAGCAGTACTTC.

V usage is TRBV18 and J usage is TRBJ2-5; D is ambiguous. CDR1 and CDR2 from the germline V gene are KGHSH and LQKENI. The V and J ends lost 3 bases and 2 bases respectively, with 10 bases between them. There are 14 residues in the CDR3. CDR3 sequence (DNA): TGTGCCAGCTCACCGGAATTAAATCAAGAGACCCAGTACTTC. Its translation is CASSPELNQETQYF.